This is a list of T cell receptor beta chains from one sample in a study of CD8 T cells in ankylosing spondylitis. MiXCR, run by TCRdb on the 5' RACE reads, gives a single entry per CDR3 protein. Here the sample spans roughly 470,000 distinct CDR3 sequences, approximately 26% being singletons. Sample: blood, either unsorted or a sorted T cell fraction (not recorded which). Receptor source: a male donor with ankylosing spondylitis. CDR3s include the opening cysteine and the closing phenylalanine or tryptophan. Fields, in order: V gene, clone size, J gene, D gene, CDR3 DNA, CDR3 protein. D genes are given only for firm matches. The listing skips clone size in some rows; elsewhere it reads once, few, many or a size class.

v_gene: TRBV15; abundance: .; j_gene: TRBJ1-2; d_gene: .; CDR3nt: TGTGCCACCAGCAGCGGGTTTCCTCGGGGCTACACCTTC; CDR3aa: CATSSGFPRGYTF
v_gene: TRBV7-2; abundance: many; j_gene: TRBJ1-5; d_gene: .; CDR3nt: TGTGCCAGCAGCCCTCAAGGAACATATAGCAATCAGCCCCAGCATTTT; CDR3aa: CASSPQGTYSNQPQHF
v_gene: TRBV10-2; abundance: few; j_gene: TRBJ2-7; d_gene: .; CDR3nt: TGCGCCAGCTCTCGGGTGGGGGGCTCCTACGAGCAGTACTTC; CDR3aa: CASSRVGGSYEQYF
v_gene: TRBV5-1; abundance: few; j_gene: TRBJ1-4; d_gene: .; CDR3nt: TGCGCCAGCAGCTTGGGTAATGAAAAACTGTTTTTT; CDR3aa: CASSLGNEKLFF
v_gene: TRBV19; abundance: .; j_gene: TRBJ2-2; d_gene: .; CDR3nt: TGTGCCAGCCTAGCCCTAACGGACTCGAACACCGGGGAGCTGTTTTTT; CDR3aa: CASLALTDSNTGELFF
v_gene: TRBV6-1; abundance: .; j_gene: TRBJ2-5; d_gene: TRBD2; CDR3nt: TGTGCCAGCAGTCCACGGACTAGCGGGAAGGAGACCCAGTACTTC; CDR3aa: CASSPRTSGKETQYF
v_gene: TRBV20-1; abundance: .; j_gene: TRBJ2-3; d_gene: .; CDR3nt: TGCAGTGCTAGAGATCCGGGCAGGGGCACAGATACGCAGTATTTT; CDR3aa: CSARDPGRGTDTQYF
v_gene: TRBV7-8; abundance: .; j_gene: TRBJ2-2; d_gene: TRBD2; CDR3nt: TGTGCCAGCAGTAGCGGGAGGGACAACACCGGGGAGCTGTTTTTT; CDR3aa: CASSSGRDNTGELFF
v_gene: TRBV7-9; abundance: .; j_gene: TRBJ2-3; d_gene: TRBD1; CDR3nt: TGTGCCAGCAGCTCCGGGACAGTTCATAGCACAGATACGCAGTATTTT; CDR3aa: CASSSGTVHSTDTQYF
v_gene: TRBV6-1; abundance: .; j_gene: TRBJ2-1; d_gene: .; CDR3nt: TGTGCCAGCGCTAGTACACTTGTCCGGGTAGAGCAGTTCTTC; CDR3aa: CASASTLVRVEQFF
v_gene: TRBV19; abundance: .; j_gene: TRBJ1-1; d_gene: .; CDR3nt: TGTGCCAGTAGTAACCAGGGACGGTCGGAAGCTTTCTTT; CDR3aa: CASSNQGRSEAFF
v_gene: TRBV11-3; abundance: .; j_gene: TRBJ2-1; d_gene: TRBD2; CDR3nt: TGTGCCAGCAGCCCAGGGACTAGCGCAATCTCCTACAATGAGCAGTTCTTC; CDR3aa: CASSPGTSAISYNEQFF
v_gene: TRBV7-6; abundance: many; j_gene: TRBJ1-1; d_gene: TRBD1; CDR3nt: TGTGCCAGCAGCTTAGGGGGGACAGGGGGCACTGAAGCTTTCTTT; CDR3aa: CASSLGGTGGTEAFF